This TCR beta chain was recovered during a study of response to subunit inactivated influenza vaccine. TCRdb reprocessed the RT-PCR reads via MiXCR and lists one record per CDR3 protein. This table holds some 570,000 distinct CDR3 sequences, approximately 10% found once. Germline CDR1 reads SGHRS; CDR2 reads YFSETQ. The germline V and J ends were trimmed by 0 bases and 7 bases, with 14 bases remaining between them. There are 15 residues in the CDR3. This sample also belongs to another study, concerning T cells expressing NK-cell markers. Per that paper: Production of TCR beta cDNA relied on 5'RACE template switching with UMIs.

Material: PBMCs from blood, obtained on the day of vaccination. This receptor was taken from a man aged 50 to 59 who received an inactivated influenza vaccine. The chain is built from TRBV5-1 and TRBJ2-1; no reliable D call. The CDR3 bases are TGCGCCAGCAGCTTGGTTGGAACTGTGGGGAATGAGCAGTTCTTC. Translated, it gives CASSLVGTVGNEQFF.